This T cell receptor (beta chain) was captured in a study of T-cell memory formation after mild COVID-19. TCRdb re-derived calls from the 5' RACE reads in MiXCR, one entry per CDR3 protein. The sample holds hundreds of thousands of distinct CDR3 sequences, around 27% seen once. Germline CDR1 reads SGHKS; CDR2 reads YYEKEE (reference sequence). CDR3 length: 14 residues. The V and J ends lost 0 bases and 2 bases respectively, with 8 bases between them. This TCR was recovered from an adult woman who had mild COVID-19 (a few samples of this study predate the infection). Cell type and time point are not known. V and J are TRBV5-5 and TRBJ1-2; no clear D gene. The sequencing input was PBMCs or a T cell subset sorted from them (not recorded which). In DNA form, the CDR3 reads TGTGCCAGCAGCTTGGAACTGAGGAACTATGGCTACACCTTC. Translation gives CASSLELRNYGYTF. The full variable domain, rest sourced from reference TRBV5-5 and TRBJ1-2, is DAGVTQSPTHLIKTRGQQVTLRCSPISGHKSVSWYQQVLGQGPQFIFQYYEKEERGRGNFPDRFSARQFPNYSSELNVNALLLGDSALYLCASSLELRNYGYTFGSGTRLTVV.